This T cell receptor beta chain was retrieved from a study of CD4 T cells in relation to SARS-CoV-2 and coronaviruses. The repertoire was sequenced with immunoSEQ multiplex PCR; TCRdb's copy has only in-frame clones and lacks some. Among over 35,000 clones listed, roughly 80% were seen once. V shed 6 bases and J 5 bases; nucleotides not matched to a gene: 26. Germline CDR1 MNHEY, CDR2 SMNVEV (reference sequence). The CDR3 extends over 20 amino acids. This clone was detected only a few times. Antigen unknown. The V gene is TRBV27, the J gene TRBJ2-7; 9 bases map to TRBD2. What was sequenced was memory CD4+ T cells from PBMCs, cultured in vitro. The sequence derives from an adult with COVID-19. CDR3 in amino acids: CASRGRGVPRGLAIGHEQYF. CDR3 coding DNA: TGTGCCAGCAGGGGCAGGGGGGTACCTAGAGGACTAGCGATCGGGCACGAGCAGTACTTC.